Listed below are T cell receptor beta chains from one sample, sequenced in a study of shared clonotypes between healthy human individuals. Measured with immunoSEQ multiplex PCR; TCRdb has only the in-frame clones, and not every one. The sample includes more than 2,000,000 clones, more than 85% of them seen just once. The sample taken for sequencing was naive CD4+ T cells from PBMCs. Every receptor here comes from a man between 18 and 29 years old in good health. Some clones in this sample may be carry-over from other donors' samples. Each CDR3 is given with its conserved first and last residue. The D gene is left open where the match is weak. The size of a clone is reported for some rows only, either as once, few or many, or as a class for expanded clones.

TRBJ2-5 TRBV28 - TRBD2 CALGPLAGAETQYF
TRBJ2-3 TRBV27 - TRBD1 CASSTQGAKDTQYF
TRBJ1-2 TRBV30 - - CALRTDFNYGYTF
TRBJ1-3 TRBV4-1 - - CASRGRGASGNTIYF
TRBJ1-4 TRBV4-2 - - CASSREKDLTGNEKLFF
TRBJ1-4 TRBV5-4 - - CASSETTASEKLFF
TRBJ1-1 TRBV5-1 - - CASSFLMGLPEAFF
TRBJ2-1 TRBV7-2 - TRBD2 CASSVGTRTSGRNEQFF
TRBJ2-1 TRBV2 - - CASSAPGSSYNEQFF
TRBJ2-7 TRBV7-2 - TRBD2 CASSLYREDFAEQYF
TRBJ2-1 TRBV5-1 - TRBD1 CASSARTGNNEQFF
TRBJ2-1 TRBV2 - TRBD1 CASMSGTGGNEQFF
TRBJ2-7 TRBV28 - TRBD1 CASRDRVIYEQYF
TRBJ2-6 TRBV9 - - CASSARSGANVLTF
TRBJ2-7 TRBV10-3 - TRBD1 CAIRPGQGTYEQYF
TRBJ1-4 TRBV10-3 - TRBD1 CAIARDRGDEKLFF
TRBJ2-6 TRBV13 - TRBD1 CASRWGRGQSGANVLTF
TRBJ2-5 TRBV30 once - CAWRTSSVGQETQYF
TRBJ2-7 TRBV19 - - CASSNQRGSAYEQYF
TRBJ2-3 TRBV5-1 - TRBD2 CASSLTSGTDTQYF
TRBJ2-3 TRBV20-1 - - CSAGTVTQYF
TRBJ2-2 TRBV18 - TRBD2 CASSRLAGSITGELFF
TRBJ2-7 TRBV15 - - CATSRDSNRPYEQYF
TRBJ1-2 TRBV28 - TRBD1 CASSQTGQGQIYGYTF
TRBJ1-3 TRBV9 - TRBD1 CASSSGGPRTFQGWGNTIYF
- TRBV5-1 - - CASSLGTQPNYEQYF
TRBJ1-2 TRBV29-1 - - CSVERRSTF
TRBJ2-1 TRBV5-1 - TRBD2 CASSFKGLAESSYNEQFF